The clone carrying this TCR beta chain was counted once. These data belong to a study of blood T cell repertoires in COVID-19. Study-level background: Collection of acute and convalescent COVID-19 samples took place in the United States, Italy and Spain. PBMCs, B-cell-depleted T cells, or T cells were the source of the cDNA or gDNA that made up the material.

This CDR3 contains 17 residues. The germline gives CDR1 SGHDN, CDR2 FVKESK. V shed 4 bases and J shed 3 bases, with 18 bases lying between them. Allocation to cohorts depended on clinical history reported by the participants. Original processing methods: Reference gene primer amplification yielded estimated nucleated cell counts. Profiling relied on immunoSEQ multiplex PCR, and the TCRdb table lists in-frame clones only, not all of them. That table gives V, J and clone size, and the DNA gave D and trimming. This sample has fewer than 350,000 clones, with approximately 91% found just once. Sequencing was carried out using PBMCs or T cells enriched from blood (not recorded which). The clonotype originates from a woman in her thirties or forties with acute COVID-19. The chain couples TRBV14 to TRBJ1-4, with D maybe TRBD1 (5 bases). CDR3 loop: CASSPARRGYPNEKLFF. The CDR3 bases are TGTGCCAGCAGCCCCGCCCGGAGGGGCTATCCTAATGAAAAACTGTTTTTT. The complete variable domain, with remaining parts taken from reference TRBV14 and TRBJ1-4, reads EAGVTQFPSHSVIEKGQTVTLRCDPISGHDNLYWYRRVMGKEIKFLLHFVKESKQDESGMPNNRFLAERTGGTYSTLKVQPAELEDSGVYFCASSPARRGYPNEKLFFGSGTQLSVL.